The rows below give T cell receptor beta chains drawn from one sample of a study of T cells after yellow fever vaccination. TCRdb re-called the 5' RACE reads through MiXCR, storing one row per CDR3 protein. The data show about 240,000 distinct CDR3 sequences, with 6.9% seen just once and approximately 0.85% held by the top ten. This specimen was CD4+ T cells sorted from PBMCs, taken 15 days after the yellow fever booster vaccination. The receptors derive from a young man who received the YFV17D yellow fever vaccine. Each CDR3 is given with its conserved first and last residue. Each record gives: D gene, clone size, J gene, V gene, CDR3 protein, CDR3 DNA. A D gene is named only where the DNA matches it firmly. A row's size may be missing; if present it is once, few, many or a size class.

NA,many,TRBJ2-4,TRBV23-1,CASSPLRTEIAKNIQYF,TGCGCCAGCAGCCCTTTACGGACGGAGATAGCCAAAAACATTCAGTACTTC
NA,few,TRBJ1-5,TRBV7-2,CASSLARDRGNQPQHF,TGTGCCAGCAGCTTAGCCAGGGATCGGGGCAATCAGCCCCAGCATTTT
NA,many,TRBJ2-1,TRBV12-3/TRBV12-4,CASSLEHEQFF,TGTGCCAGCAGTTTGGAGCATGAGCAGTTCTTC
TRBD2,NA,TRBJ2-3,TRBV28,CATISGRSYTDTQYF,TGTGCCACTATTAGCGGGAGGTCGTACACAGATACGCAGTATTTT
NA,NA,TRBJ2-2,TRBV12-3/TRBV12-4,CASSYGGLRTGELFF,TGTGCCAGCAGCTATGGGGGGCTGAGGACCGGGGAGCTGTTTTTT
TRBD1,NA,TRBJ2-7,TRBV7-2,CASSFRTGETYEQYF,TGTGCCAGCAGCTTCAGGACAGGGGAGACCTACGAGCAGTACTTC
NA,few,TRBJ2-7,TRBV11-2,CASRHSGTYYEQYF,TGTGCCAGCAGACACTCCGGGACTTACTACGAGCAGTACTTC
NA,few,TRBJ2-1,TRBV5-1,CASSSQPGSRQFF,TGCGCCAGCAGCTCGCAACCCGGGTCCCGGCAGTTCTTC
NA,many,TRBJ2-7,TRBV5-1,CASSLALQRGSYEQYF,TGCGCCAGCAGCTTGGCCTTGCAGAGGGGATCCTACGAGCAGTACTTC
TRBD1,few,TRBJ1-2,TRBV7-2,CASSFLPGQGGYTF,TGTGCCAGCAGCTTTCTGCCGGGACAGGGCGGCTACACCTTC
NA,NA,TRBJ2-7,TRBV3-1,CASSQDKAVQYF,TGTGCCAGCAGCCAAGATAAGGCCGTGCAGTACTTC
NA,few,TRBJ2-6,TRBV3-1,CASSQSQGRSGANVLTF,TGTGCCAGCAGCCAATCCCAAGGCAGGTCTGGGGCCAACGTCCTGACTTTC
TRBD2,few,TRBJ2-7,TRBV4-3,CASSSRALAGDEQYF,TGCGCCAGCAGCTCTAGGGCGCTAGCGGGAGACGAGCAGTACTTC
NA,NA,TRBJ2-1,TRBV21-1,CASSKFIGGSENNEQFF,TGTGCCAGCAGCAAATTCATCGGTGGGAGTGAGAACAATGAGCAGTTCTTC
TRBD2,few,TRBJ2-1,TRBV20-1,CSASRGVNEQFF,TGCAGTGCTAGCCGGGGGGTGAATGAGCAGTTCTTC
NA,NA,TRBJ1-1,TRBV7-3,CASSLNGAGTEAFF,TGTGCCAGCAGCTTAAACGGGGCGGGGACTGAAGCTTTCTTT
TRBD1,many,TRBJ2-7,TRBV7-9,CASSWTGSLYEQYF,TGTGCCAGCAGTTGGACAGGGAGTTTGTACGAGCAGTACTTC
NA,NA,TRBJ1-4,TRBV20-1,CSASNPTNEKLFF,TGCAGTGCTAGTAATCCAACTAATGAAAAACTGTTTTTT
TRBD2,NA,TRBJ2-1,TRBV10-3,CATQRGGAGVNEQFF,TGTGCCACCCAGAGAGGCGGAGCGGGAGTGAATGAGCAGTTCTTC
NA,many,TRBJ2-7,TRBV20-1,CSARAPNQNSAEQYF,TGCAGTGCTAGAGCACCAAACCAAAACTCCGCCGAGCAGTACTTC
TRBD2,NA,TRBJ2-7,TRBV7-2,CASSPHVGGSMSEQYF,TGTGCCAGCAGCCCGCACGTGGGGGGGAGTATGTCCGAGCAGTACTTC
NA,many,TRBJ2-7,TRBV20-1,CSAKTSGLYEQYF,TGCAGTGCTAAGACCTCAGGATTATACGAGCAGTACTTC
TRBD1,NA,TRBJ2-7,TRBV7-8,CASSLDEGQGIVF,TGTGCCAGCAGCTTAGATGAGGGACAGGGGATTGTCTTC
TRBD2,many,TRBJ2-7,TRBV28,CASRPSGGSREQYF,TGTGCCAGTCGCCCGTCCGGCGGGAGTCGCGAGCAGTACTTC
NA,few,TRBJ1-3,TRBV28,CASSVPQKVSGNTIYF,TGTGCCAGCAGTGTCCCCCAAAAGGTATCTGGAAACACCATATATTTT
NA,NA,TRBJ2-2,TRBV6-1,CASSKSRSTGELFF,TGTGCCAGCAGTAAGAGCCGGAGCACCGGGGAGCTGTTTTTT
NA,NA,TRBJ1-1,TRBV29-1,CSITWGAANTEAFF,TGCAGCATAACCTGGGGGGCGGCGAACACTGAAGCTTTCTTT
NA,once,TRBJ2-3,TRBV5-4,CASSLAGGLTDTQYF,TGTGCCAGCAGCTTGGCCGGAGGACTCACAGATACGCAGTATTTT
TRBD2,NA,TRBJ2-7,TRBV7-2,CASSAQTSSEQYF,TGTGCCAGCAGCGCCCAGACTAGCTCCGAGCAGTACTTC